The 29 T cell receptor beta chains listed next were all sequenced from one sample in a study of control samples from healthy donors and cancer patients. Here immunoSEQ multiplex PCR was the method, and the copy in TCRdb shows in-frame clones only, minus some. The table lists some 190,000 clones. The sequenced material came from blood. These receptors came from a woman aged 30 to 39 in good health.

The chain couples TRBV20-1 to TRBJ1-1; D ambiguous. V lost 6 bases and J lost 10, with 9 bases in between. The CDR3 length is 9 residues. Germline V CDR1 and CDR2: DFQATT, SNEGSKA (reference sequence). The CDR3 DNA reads TGCAGTGCCAGGACGAGAGCTTTCTTT. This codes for CSARTRAFF.

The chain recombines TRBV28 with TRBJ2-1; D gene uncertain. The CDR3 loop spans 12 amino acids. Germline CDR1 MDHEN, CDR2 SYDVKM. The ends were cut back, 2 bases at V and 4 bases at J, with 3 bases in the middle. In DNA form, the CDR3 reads TGTGCCAGCAGTTTACAGTACAATGAGCAGTTCTTC. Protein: CASSLQYNEQFF.

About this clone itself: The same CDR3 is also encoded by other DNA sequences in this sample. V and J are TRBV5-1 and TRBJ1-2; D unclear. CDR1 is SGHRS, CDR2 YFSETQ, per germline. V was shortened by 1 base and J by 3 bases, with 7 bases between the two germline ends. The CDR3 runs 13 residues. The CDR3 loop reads CASSLPGDYGYTF. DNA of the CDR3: TGCGCCAGCAGCTTGCCCGGGGACTATGGCTACACCTTC.

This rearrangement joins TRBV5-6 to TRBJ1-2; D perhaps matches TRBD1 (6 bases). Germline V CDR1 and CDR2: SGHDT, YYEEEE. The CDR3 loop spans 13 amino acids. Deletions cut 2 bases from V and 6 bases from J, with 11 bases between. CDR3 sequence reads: CASSFGRGHGYTF. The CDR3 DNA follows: TGTGCCAGCAGCTTCGGCAGGGGCCATGGCTACACCTTC.

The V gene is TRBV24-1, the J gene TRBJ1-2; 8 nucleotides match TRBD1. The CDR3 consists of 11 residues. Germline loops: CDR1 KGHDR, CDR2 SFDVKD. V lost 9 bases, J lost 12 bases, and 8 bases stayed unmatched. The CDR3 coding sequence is TGTGCCACCGGGGAGGACAGGGTGAACACCTTC. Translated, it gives CATGEDRVNTF.

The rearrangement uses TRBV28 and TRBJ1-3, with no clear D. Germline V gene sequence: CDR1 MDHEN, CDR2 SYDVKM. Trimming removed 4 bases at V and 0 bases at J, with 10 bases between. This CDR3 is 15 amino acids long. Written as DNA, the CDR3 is TGTGCCAGCAGTTCCCCAACAGCCTCTGGAAACACCATATATTTT. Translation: CASSSPTASGNTIYF.

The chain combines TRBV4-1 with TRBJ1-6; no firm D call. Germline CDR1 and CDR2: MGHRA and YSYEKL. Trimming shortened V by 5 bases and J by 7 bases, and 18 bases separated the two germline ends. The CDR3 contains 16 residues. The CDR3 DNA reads TGCGCCAGCAGCTCAGTAGGGATGAGCAGGAATTCACCCCTCCACTTT. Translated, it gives CASSSVGMSRNSPLHF.

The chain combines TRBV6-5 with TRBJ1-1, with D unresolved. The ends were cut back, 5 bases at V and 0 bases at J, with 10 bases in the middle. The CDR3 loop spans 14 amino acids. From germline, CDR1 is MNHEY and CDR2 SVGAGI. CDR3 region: CASSKSEMNTEAFF. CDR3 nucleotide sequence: TGTGCCAGCAGTAAATCAGAGATGAACACTGAAGCTTTCTTT.

In DNA, the CDR3 is TGTGCCAGCAGTTTAAGGGAGAATCAGCCCCAGCATTTT. It translates to CASSLRENQPQHF. The chain employs TRBV27 and TRBJ1-5, with D hard to call. Trimming took 2 bases from V and 4 from J, leaving 6 bases between them. The CDR3 is made up of 13 amino acids. Germline CDR1 reads MNHEY; CDR2 reads SMNVEV (reference sequence).

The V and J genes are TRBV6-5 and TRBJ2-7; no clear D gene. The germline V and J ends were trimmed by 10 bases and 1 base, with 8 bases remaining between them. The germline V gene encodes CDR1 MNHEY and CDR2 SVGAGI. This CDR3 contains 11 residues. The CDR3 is CAIIGSYEQYF. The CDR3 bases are TGTGCCATCATAGGTTCCTACGAGCAGTACTTC.

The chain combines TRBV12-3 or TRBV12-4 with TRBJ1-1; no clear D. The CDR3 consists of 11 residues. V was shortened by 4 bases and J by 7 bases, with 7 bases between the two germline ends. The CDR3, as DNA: TGTGCCAGCAGTTCAGGAATTGAAGCTTTCTTT. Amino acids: CASSSGIEAFF.

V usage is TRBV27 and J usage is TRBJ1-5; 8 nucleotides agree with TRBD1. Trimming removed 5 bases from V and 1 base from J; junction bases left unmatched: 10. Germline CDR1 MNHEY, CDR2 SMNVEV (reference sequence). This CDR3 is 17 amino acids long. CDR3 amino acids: CASSLRPDRVSNQPQHF. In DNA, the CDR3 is TGTGCCAGCAGTCTACGACCGGACAGGGTGAGCAATCAGCCCCAGCATTTT.

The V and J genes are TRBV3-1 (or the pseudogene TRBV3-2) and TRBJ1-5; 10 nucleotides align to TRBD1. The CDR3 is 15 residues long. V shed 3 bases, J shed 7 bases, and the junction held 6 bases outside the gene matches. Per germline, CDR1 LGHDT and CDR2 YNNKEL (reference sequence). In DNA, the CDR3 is TGTGCCAGCAGCCATAGGACAGGGGGTGAACAGCCCCAGCATTTT. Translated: CASSHRTGGEQPQHF.

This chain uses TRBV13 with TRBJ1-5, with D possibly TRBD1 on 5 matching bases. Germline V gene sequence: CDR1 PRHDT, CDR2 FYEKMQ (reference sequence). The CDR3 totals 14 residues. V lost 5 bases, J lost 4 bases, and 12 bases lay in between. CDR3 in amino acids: CASSLGTVNQPQHF. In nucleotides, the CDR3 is TGTGCCAGCAGCCTCGGGACGGTTAATCAGCCCCAGCATTTT.

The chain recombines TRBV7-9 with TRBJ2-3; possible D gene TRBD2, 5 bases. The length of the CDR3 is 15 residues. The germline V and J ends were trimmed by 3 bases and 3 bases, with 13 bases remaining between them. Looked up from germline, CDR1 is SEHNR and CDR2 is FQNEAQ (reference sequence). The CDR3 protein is CASSLGVAGTDTQYF. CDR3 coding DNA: TGTGCCAGCAGCTTGGGAGTGGCCGGGACAGATACGCAGTATTTT.

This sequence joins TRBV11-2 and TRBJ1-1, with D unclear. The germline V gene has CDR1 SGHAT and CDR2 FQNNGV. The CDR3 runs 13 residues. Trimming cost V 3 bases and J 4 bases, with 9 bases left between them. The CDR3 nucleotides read TGTGCCAGCAGCTTGGGTCAGGTCACTGAAGCTTTCTTT. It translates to CASSLGQVTEAFF. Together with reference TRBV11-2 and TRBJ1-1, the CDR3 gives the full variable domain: EAGVAQSPRYKIIEKRQSVAFWCNPISGHATLYWYQQILGQGPKLLIQFQNNGVVDDSQLPKDRFSAERLKGVDSTLKIQPAKLEDSAVYLCASSLGQVTEAFFGQGTRLTVV.

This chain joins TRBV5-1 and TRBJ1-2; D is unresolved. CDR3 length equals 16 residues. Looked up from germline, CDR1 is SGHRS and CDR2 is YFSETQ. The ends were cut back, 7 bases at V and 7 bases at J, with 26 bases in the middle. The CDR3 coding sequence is TGCGCCAGCCCCTTAATAGAGGGTAATCCCCGGAGTGGCTACACCTTC. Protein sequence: CASPLIEGNPRSGYTF.

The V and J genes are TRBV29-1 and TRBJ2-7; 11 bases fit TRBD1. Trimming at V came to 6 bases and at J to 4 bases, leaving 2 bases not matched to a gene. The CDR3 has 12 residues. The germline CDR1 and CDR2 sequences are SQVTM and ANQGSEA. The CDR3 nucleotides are TGCAGCGTGGGACAGGGGGAGTACGAGCAGTACTTC. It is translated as CSVGQGEYEQYF.

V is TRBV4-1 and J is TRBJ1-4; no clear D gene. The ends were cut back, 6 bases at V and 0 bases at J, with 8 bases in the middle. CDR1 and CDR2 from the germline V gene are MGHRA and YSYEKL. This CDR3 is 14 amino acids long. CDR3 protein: CASRSDATNEKLFF. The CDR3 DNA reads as TGCGCCAGCAGGTCAGACGCAACTAATGAAAAACTGTTTTTT.

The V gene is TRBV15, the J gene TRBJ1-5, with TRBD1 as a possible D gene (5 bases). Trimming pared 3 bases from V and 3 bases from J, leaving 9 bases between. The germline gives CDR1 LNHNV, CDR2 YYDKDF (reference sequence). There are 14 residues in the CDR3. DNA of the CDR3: TGTGCCACCAGCAGTGGGGGGGTCAATCAGCCCCAGCATTTT. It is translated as CATSSGGVNQPQHF. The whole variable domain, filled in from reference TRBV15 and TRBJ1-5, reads DAMVIQNPRYQVTQFGKPVTLSCSQTLNHNVMYWYQQKSSQAPKLLFHYYDKDFNNEADTPDNFQSRRPNTSFCFLDIRSPGLGDTAMYLCATSSGGVNQPQHFGDGTRLSIL.

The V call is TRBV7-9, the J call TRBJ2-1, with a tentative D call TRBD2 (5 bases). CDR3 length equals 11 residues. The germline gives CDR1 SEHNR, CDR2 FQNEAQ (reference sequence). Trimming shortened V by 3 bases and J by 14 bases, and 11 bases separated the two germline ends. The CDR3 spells CASSFGGLKFF. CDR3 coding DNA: TGTGCCAGCAGCTTTGGCGGGTTAAAGTTCTTC.

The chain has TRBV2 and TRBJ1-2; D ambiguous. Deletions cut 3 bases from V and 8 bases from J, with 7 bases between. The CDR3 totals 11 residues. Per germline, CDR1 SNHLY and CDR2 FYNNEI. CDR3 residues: CASSDIGGYTF. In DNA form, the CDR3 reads TGTGCCAGCAGTGATATCGGGGGCTACACCTTC.

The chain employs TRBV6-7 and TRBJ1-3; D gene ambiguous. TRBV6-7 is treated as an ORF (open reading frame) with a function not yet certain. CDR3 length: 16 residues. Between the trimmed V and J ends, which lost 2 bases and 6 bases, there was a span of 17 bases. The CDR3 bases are TGTGCCAGCAGTTACCGCCGGGTTCTGCCGATAAACACCATATATTTT. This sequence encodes CASSYRRVLPINTIYF.

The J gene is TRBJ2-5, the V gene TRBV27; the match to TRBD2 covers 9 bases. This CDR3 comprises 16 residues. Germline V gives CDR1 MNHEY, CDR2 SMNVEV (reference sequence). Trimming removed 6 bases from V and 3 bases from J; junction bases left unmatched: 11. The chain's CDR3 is CASSPKRGAFKETQYF. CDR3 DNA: TGTGCCAGCAGCCCTAAGCGGGGGGCCTTTAAAGAGACCCAGTACTTC.

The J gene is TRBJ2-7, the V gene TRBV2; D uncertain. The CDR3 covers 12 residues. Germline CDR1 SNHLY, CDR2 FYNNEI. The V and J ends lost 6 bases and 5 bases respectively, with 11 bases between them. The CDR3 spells CASRPLRDEQYF. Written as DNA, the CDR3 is TGTGCCAGCAGACCCCTTCGCGACGAGCAGTACTTC.

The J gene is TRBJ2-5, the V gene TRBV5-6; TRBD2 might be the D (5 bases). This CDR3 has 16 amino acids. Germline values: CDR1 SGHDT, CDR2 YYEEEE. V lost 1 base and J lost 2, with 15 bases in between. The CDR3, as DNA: TGTGCCAGCAGCTTGAAGGGAGTAGTCAGACAAGAGACCCAGTACTTC. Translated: CASSLKGVVRQETQYF.

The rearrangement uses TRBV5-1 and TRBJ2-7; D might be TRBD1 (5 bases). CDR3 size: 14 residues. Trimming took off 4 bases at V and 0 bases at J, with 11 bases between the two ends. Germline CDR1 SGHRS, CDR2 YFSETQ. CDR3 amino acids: CASSEQDRSYEQYF. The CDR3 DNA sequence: TGCGCCAGCAGCGAACAGGATCGCTCCTACGAGCAGTACTTC.

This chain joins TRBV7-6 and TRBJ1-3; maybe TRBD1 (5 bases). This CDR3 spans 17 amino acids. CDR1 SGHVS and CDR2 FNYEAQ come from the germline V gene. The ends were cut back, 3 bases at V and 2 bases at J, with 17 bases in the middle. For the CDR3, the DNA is TGTGCCAGCAGCTTCGGCTCGGTCGGGGGAACTGGAAACACCATATATTTT. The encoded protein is CASSFGSVGGTGNTIYF.

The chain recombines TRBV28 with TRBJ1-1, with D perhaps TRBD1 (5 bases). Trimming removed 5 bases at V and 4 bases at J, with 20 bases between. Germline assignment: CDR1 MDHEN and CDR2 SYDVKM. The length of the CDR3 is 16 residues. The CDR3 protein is CASSPRRGVRGTEAFF. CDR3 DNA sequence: TGTGCCAGCAGTCCCCGACGGGGGGTGAGAGGCACTGAAGCTTTCTTT.